A selection of T cell receptor beta chains follows, all from one sample in a study of cytomegalovirus exposure and HLA in healthy donors. Clones were sequenced by immunoSEQ multiplex PCR, and TCRdb holds only the in-frame ones, with some missing. The table has about 250,000 clones, about 90% seen once; the top ten hold 12%. The material sequenced was PBMCs. The source of these receptors is a man between 18 and 29 years old in good health and CMV-seropositive. CDR3s leave out the opening cysteine and the closing phenylalanine or tryptophan. Fields, in order: clone size, V gene, CDR3 protein. Only some rows state a clone size, as once, few, many or a class for expanded clones.

clone size: -
V gene: TRBV7-3
CDR3 protein: ASSLRGPSSYNEQF

clone size: -
V gene: TRBV5-6
CDR3 protein: ASSPGSNYGYT

clone size: -
V gene: TRBV9
CDR3 protein: ASSPSPTSGTYNEQF

clone size: -
V gene: TRBV5-1
CDR3 protein: ASSIREANTGELF

clone size: once
V gene: TRBV10-3
CDR3 protein: AISESATPYGYT

clone size: once
V gene: TRBV4-2
CDR3 protein: ASSPKEIRGTQSNQPQH

clone size: -
V gene: TRBV7-2
CDR3 protein: ASSSLAGGTDTQY

clone size: -
V gene: TRBV13
CDR3 protein: ASSFPGADGTYNEQF

clone size: -
V gene: TRBV4-3
CDR3 protein: ASSQVRTNYGYT

clone size: -
V gene: TRBV6-5
CDR3 protein: ASSNREPYEQY

clone size: -
V gene: TRBV4-1
CDR3 protein: ASSQGGGQQY

clone size: -
V gene: TRBV28
CDR3 protein: ASRYLTQQY

clone size: -
V gene: TRBV4-3
CDR3 protein: ASSPGTFGGAIEAGELF

clone size: -
V gene: TRBV7-9
CDR3 protein: ASSLVGSSYEQY

clone size: -
V gene: TRBV6-1
CDR3 protein: ASSERVSNQPQH

clone size: few
V gene: TRBV7-2
CDR3 protein: ASSSVPGYEQY

clone size: -
V gene: TRBV5-1
CDR3 protein: ASSSGQGMNTEAF

clone size: -
V gene: TRBV7-9
CDR3 protein: ASSPPFLGLTRAEAF

clone size: -
V gene: TRBV11-2
CDR3 protein: ASSSRTSGRAREQF

clone size: -
V gene: TRBV9
CDR3 protein: ASSVGGLAGVNEQF

clone size: -
V gene: TRBV6-5
CDR3 protein: ASRAAGGSYEQY

clone size: -
V gene: TRBV14
CDR3 protein: ASSPRVGEIYNEQF